These 19 T cell receptor beta chains were all obtained from the same sample, sequenced in a study of T-cell reconstitution after alpha-beta-depleted transplantation in children. For TCRbeta, the library was prepared with unique molecular identifiers. One entry per CDR3 protein, called by TCRdb with MiXCR from the PCR reads. This table holds roughly 180,000 distinct CDR3 sequences, more than 12% found once. The sample here was PBMCs from the stem cell graft donor, taken from the stem cell graft. These TCRs come from a human donor who donated a stem cell graft to a child with acute lymphoblastic leukemia.

This clonotype was detected many times. CDR3 region: CASSSNIEDSYNSPLHF. As DNA, the CDR3 is TGTGCCAGCAGCAGCAATATAGAGGACTCCTATAATTCACCCCTCCACTTT. The chain uses TRBV7-2 and TRBJ1-6; no reliable D call. V was trimmed by 5 bases and J by 0 bases, leaving 14 bases between them. Germline CDR1 SGHTA, CDR2 FQGNSA. CDR3 length: 17 amino acids.

This clonotype was found many times. The chain recombines TRBV20-1 with TRBJ2-7; D not resolved. The CDR3 sequence is 15 residues long. Germline loops: CDR1 DFQATT, CDR2 SNEGSKA (reference sequence). Between the trimmed V and J ends, which lost 1 base and 3 bases, there was a span of 16 bases. The CDR3 reads CSARGLGLPYYEQYF. CDR3 sequence (DNA): TGCAGTGCTAGAGGATTGGGTCTCCCCTACTACGAGCAGTACTTC.

This clonotype appeared many times. V is TRBV7-9 and J is TRBJ2-5, with a possible D match to TRBD2 (5 bases). V gave up 2 bases and J gave up 2 bases, with 9 bases separating them. The CDR3 spans 14 residues. CDR1 is SEHNR and CDR2 is FQNEAQ in the germline V gene (reference sequence). CDR3 in DNA: TGTGCCAGCAGCTTACAGCGGCTACAAGAGACCCAGTACTTC. Its protein product is CASSLQRLQETQYF. Complete variable domain (other parts from reference TRBV7-9 and TRBJ2-5): DTGVSQNPRHKITKRGQNVTFRCDPISEHNRLYWYRQTLGQGPEFLTYFQNEAQLEKSRLLSDRFSAERPKGSFSTLEIQRTEQGDSAMYLCASSLQRLQETQYFGPGTRLLVL.

This clonotype was recorded at least ten times. V usage is TRBV12-3 or TRBV12-4 and J usage is TRBJ2-5, with 7 bases lining up with TRBD1. V dropped 5 bases and J dropped 5; count of bases not matched to a gene: 8. There are 14 residues in the CDR3. The CDR3 region has the DNA TGTGCCAGCAGTAGACAGGGAACTGGGGAGACCCAGTACTTC. The encoded protein is CASSRQGTGETQYF.

This clonotype was counted at least ten times. This chain links TRBV5-1 with TRBJ1-1, with a tentative D call TRBD1 (5 bases). The germline V gene encodes CDR1 SGHRS and CDR2 YFSETQ. The CDR3 is 14 residues long. The V and J ends lost 3 bases and 3 bases respectively, with 12 bases between them. In DNA form, the CDR3 reads TGCGCCAGCAGCTCCCGGCTGGGGGACACTGAAGCTTTCTTT. Translating gives CASSSRLGDTEAFF.

This clonotype was detected a few times. The V and J genes are TRBV20-1 and TRBJ2-7; 10 nucleotides line up with TRBD2. CDR3 length: 15 residues. Germline-derived CDR1 and CDR2 are DFQATT and SNEGSKA (reference sequence). Losses at the gene ends were 1 base for V and 4 bases for J; bases not matched to a gene: 7. The DNA for the CDR3 is TGCAGTGCTAGAGTTACTAGCGGGAAGGGTTACGAGCAGTACTTC. Translated: CSARVTSGKGYEQYF.

This clonotype was found many times. The chain has TRBV28 and TRBJ1-5; D may be TRBD1 (6 bases). CDR1 is MDHEN, CDR2 SYDVKM, per germline. V lost 2 bases and J 6 bases, leaving 11 bases between the germline ends. The CDR3 covers 14 residues. The CDR3 spells CASSLTGGVQPQHF. In nucleotides, the CDR3 is TGTGCCAGCAGTTTAACCGGGGGCGTTCAGCCCCAGCATTTT.

The chain has TRBV30 and TRBJ1-1; D unclear. From germline, CDR1 is GTSNPN and CDR2 SVGIG (reference sequence). Trimming took 2 bases from V and 5 from J, leaving 12 bases between them. The CDR3 is made up of 13 amino acids. The CDR3 bases are TGTGCCTGGAGTTCCAATAGAGGAACTGAAGCTTTCTTT. This codes for CAWSSNRGTEAFF.

This clonotype was counted once. An end of the junction does not agree with germline; a read error may underlie this. This sequence joins TRBV5-1 and TRBJ2-1; 11 nucleotides align to TRBD1. The germline V gene encodes CDR1 SGHRS and CDR2 YFSETQ. The CDR3 totals 14 residues. Written as DNA, the CDR3 is TGCTCCAGCCGCCGGGACAGGGGGTCGGATGAGCAGTTCTTC. This sequence encodes CSSRRDRGSDEQFF.

This clonotype has just a few counts. The chain combines TRBV28 with TRBJ2-7; the D gene is possibly TRBD2 (6 bases). Trimming took off 3 bases at V and 6 bases at J, with 18 bases between the two ends. Germline assignment: CDR1 MDHEN and CDR2 SYDVKM. The CDR3 contains 15 residues. CDR3 in DNA: TGTGCCAGCAGTTTGGGTACACGGGAGTCGCTCGAGCAGTACTTC. This translates into CASSLGTRESLEQYF. The whole variable domain, remainder taken from reference TRBV28 and TRBJ2-7, is DVKVTQSSRYLVKRTGEKVFLECVQDMDHENMFWYRQDPGLGLRLIYFSYDVKMKEKGDIPEGYSVSREKKERFSLILESASTNQTSMYLCASSLGTRESLEQYFGPGTRLTVT.

This clonotype was observed many times. The V gene is TRBV5-4, the J gene TRBJ1-2; D may be TRBD1 (5 bases). V was cut by 3 bases and J by 2 bases, with 11 bases left in between. The germline CDR1 and CDR2 sequences are SGHNT and YYREEE (reference sequence). The CDR3 is 14 residues long. The CDR3 here is CASSSDNRNYGYTF. CDR3 DNA sequence: TGTGCCAGCAGCTCGGACAACAGGAACTATGGCTACACCTTC.

This clonotype has at least ten counts. The V and J genes are TRBV20-1 and TRBJ1-1; 8 bases agree with TRBD1. The CDR3 sequence is 15 residues long. CDR1 DFQATT and CDR2 SNEGSKA come from the germline V gene (reference sequence). Unmatched junction bases numbered 13, after V lost 5 bases and J lost 5 bases. CDR3 nucleotide sequence: TGCAGTGCTGCCTCCGGACAGGGTACGGGAACTGAAGCTTTCTTT. Residues: CSAASGQGTGTEAFF.

This rearrangement joins TRBV5-1 to TRBJ1-1; D not resolved. Trimming pared 2 bases from V and 4 bases from J, leaving 15 bases between. The CDR3 contains 15 residues. Germline CDR1 reads SGHRS; CDR2 reads YFSETQ. DNA of the CDR3: TGCGCCAGCAGCTTTGGACTGGGGTCGGGCACTGAAGCTTTCTTT. The encoded protein is CASSFGLGSGTEAFF.

This clonotype was counted only a few times. The chain recombines TRBV30 with TRBJ1-5; D possibly corresponds to TRBD1 (5 bases). Looked up from germline, CDR1 is GTSNPN and CDR2 is SVGIG (reference sequence). This CDR3 has 13 amino acids. V gave up 1 base and J gave up 6 bases, with 10 bases separating them. The CDR3 sequence is CAWSEWGSQPQHF. DNA of the CDR3: TGTGCCTGGAGTGAATGGGGGTCTCAGCCCCAGCATTTT.

The table lists this clonotype with a few counts. The chain joins TRBV20-1 to TRBJ2-1; D call uncertain. The CDR3 has 14 amino acids. Trimming shortened V by 1 base and J by 4 bases, and 11 bases separated the two germline ends. Germline-derived CDR1 and CDR2 are DFQATT and SNEGSKA (reference sequence). The CDR3 DNA follows: TGCAGTGCTAGAGTTTTCCGAGATTACAATGAGCAGTTCTTC. Translation gives CSARVFRDYNEQFF.

This clonotype was counted between two and nine times. This sequence joins TRBV27 and TRBJ1-5, with TRBD1 as a possible D gene (5 bases). This CDR3 contains 16 residues. The V gene's germline CDR1 is MNHEY and CDR2 SMNVEV (reference sequence). Trimming pared 6 bases from V and 1 base from J, leaving 16 bases between. The CDR3 sequence: CASSFRGIASNQPQHF. The CDR3 DNA sequence: TGTGCCAGCAGCTTTAGGGGAATTGCAAGCAATCAGCCCCAGCATTTT.

This clonotype came up many times. V gene TRBV3-1 combines with J gene TRBJ2-7, with 9 positions matching TRBD1. CDR1 LGHDT and CDR2 YNNKEL come from the germline V gene (reference sequence). The ends lost 0 bases at V and 7 bases at J; junction bases unmatched: 10. The CDR3 spans 16 residues. The CDR3 nucleotides are TGTGCCAGCAGCCAAGATGGGGACAGGGATCTTTGGGAGCAGTACTTC. Translating it yields CASSQDGDRDLWEQYF.

This clonotype has at least ten counts. The J gene is TRBJ1-5, the V gene TRBV7-8; D is unclear. The CDR3 has 15 residues. CDR1 is SGHVS and CDR2 is FQNEAQ in the germline V gene. Trimming removed 2 bases from V and 0 bases from J, with 8 bases in between. CDR3 nucleotide sequence: TGTGCCAGCAGCTTATGGACCGCTAGCAATCAGCCCCAGCATTTT. Translating gives CASSLWTASNQPQHF.

This clonotype was seen only a few times. The chain carries TRBV6-2 or TRBV6-3 and TRBJ1-1; D gene unclear. The germline V and J ends were trimmed by 0 bases and 4 bases, with 3 bases remaining between them. Germline CDR1 reads MNHEY; CDR2 reads SVGEGT. The CDR3 totals 12 residues. For the CDR3, the DNA is TGTGCCAGCAGTTACTCCCTCACTGAAGCTTTCTTT. Its protein product is CASSYSLTEAFF.